A selection of T cell receptor beta chains follows, all from one sample in a study of OX40 agonist ivuxolimab in advanced cancers. Repertoires were generated with immunoSEQ multiplex PCR, while TCRdb's copy carries only in-frame clones and drops some. The data hold about 76,000 clones, with 70% to 90% observed a single time. Sequencing used CD4+ or CD8+ T cells sorted from blood, obtained in a trial of the OX40 agonist ivuxolimab. The receptors were gathered from an adult with an advanced solid tumor such as melanoma, head and neck, liver or kidney cancer. CDR3s include the opening cysteine and the closing phenylalanine or tryptophan. A D gene is named only where the DNA matches it firmly. Clone sizes are given selectively: once, few, many, or a class where the clone is expanded.

TGTGCCAGCAGCCAGGGACTAGCGGCAGATACGCAGTATTTT	CASSQGLAADTQYF	-	TRBD2	TRBJ2-3	TRBV14
TGCGCCAGCAGTGTGGCGGGAGCCTTTAACGAGCAGTACTTC	CASSVAGAFNEQYF	-	TRBD2	TRBJ2-7	TRBV10-2
TGTGCCAGCAGTTCGCCCGGGACAGGGAGAGAGACCCAGTACTTC	CASSSPGTGRETQYF	-	TRBD1	TRBJ2-5	TRBV6-5
TGTGCCAGCAGCTCACCGGGACTTAGCACAGATACGCAGTATTTT	CASSSPGLSTDTQYF	-	-	TRBJ2-3	TRBV7-9
TGTGCCACCAGCGAACGCAGGAGGGGTCGGACTGAAGCTTTCTTT	CATSERRRGRTEAFF	once	-	TRBJ1-1	TRBV15
TGTGCCAGCAGTGACAGCATCTTCTATGGCTACACCTTC	CASSDSIFYGYTF	once	-	TRBJ1-2	TRBV2
TGTGCCAGCTCACCATTCGGGACAGGGCCAAGAAACACCATATATTTT	CASSPFGTGPRNTIYF	-	TRBD1	TRBJ1-3	TRBV18
TGTGCCAGCAGTCGTACAACAGTCGGGGAGCTGTTTTTT	CASSRTTVGELFF	-	-	TRBJ2-2	TRBV14
TGTGCCAGCAGCTTAATGTCCTCTAGCACAGATACGCAGTATTTT	CASSLMSSSTDTQYF	-	-	TRBJ2-3	TRBV7-3
TGTGCCAGCAGTTACGATAAATATAGGAACGAAAAACTGTTTTTT	CASSYDKYRNEKLFF	-	-	TRBJ1-4	TRBV6-5
TGTGCCAGCAGCTTCGGACCCCTGGCGGAGACCCAGTACTTC	CASSFGPLAETQYF	few	-	TRBJ2-5	TRBV9
TGCAGCGTTCTTGCCCGACTAGCGAATTCCTACAATGAGCAGTTCTTC	CSVLARLANSYNEQFF	-	TRBD2	TRBJ2-1	TRBV29-1
TGTGCCAGCAGCTTAGGGGTGGGCAGGGTCTATGGCTACACCTTC	CASSLGVGRVYGYTF	-	-	TRBJ1-2	TRBV11-2
TGTGCCAGCAGCCCCAGGACAGATGAAGCTTTCTTT	CASSPRTDEAFF	few	-	TRBJ1-1	TRBV5-5
TGTGCCAGCAGCCCAGGGTTTATGAACACTGAAGCTTTCTTT	CASSPGFMNTEAFF	-	-	TRBJ1-1	TRBV11-2
TGTGCCAGCAGCCCAAAAGGTAGCCAGGGTGAAGCAGATACGCAGTATTTT	CASSPKGSQGEADTQYF	-	-	TRBJ2-3	TRBV7-3
TGTGCCAGCAGCGCCCGGGACTACTCTCCCTACAATGAGCAGTTCTTC	CASSARDYSPYNEQFF	once	TRBD2	TRBJ2-1	TRBV7-2
TGTGCCAGCAGCCCCATGGTTAGCGGGGGGAAAGATACGCAGTATTTT	CASSPMVSGGKDTQYF	-	TRBD2	TRBJ2-3	TRBV11-2
TGTGCCAGCAGCTTAGATGGGGTTTCAGATACGCAGTATTTT	CASSLDGVSDTQYF	-	-	TRBJ2-3	TRBV11-3
TGTGCCAGCAGCGTAGGGGCTAGCGGGGGTACAGAGACCCAGTACTTC	CASSVGASGGTETQYF	-	TRBD2	TRBJ2-5	TRBV9
TGTGCCAGCCTCACCCACAGGGGTGAGACCCAGTACTTC	CASLTHRGETQYF	-	TRBD1	TRBJ2-5	TRBV18
TGTGCCAGCAGTGGAACCGGGGAGCTGTTTTTT	CASSGTGELFF	-	-	TRBJ2-2	TRBV25-1
TGCGCCAGCAGCCCCCCCACAGCGTTTGGAAACACCATATATTTT	CASSPPTAFGNTIYF	-	-	TRBJ1-3	TRBV5-1
TGTGCCAGCTCACCACGGAGCCTAGCGGGAGGGGGACACTACGAGCAGTACTTC	CASSPRSLAGGGHYEQYF	-	TRBD2	TRBJ2-7	TRBV18
TGTGCCAGCAGTTACAGGGACAGGGAGTCACCCCTCCACTTT	CASSYRDRESPLHF	-	TRBD1	TRBJ1-6	TRBV6-6
TGTGCCAGTAGCTACGGACAGGGGGCAAATGAAAAACTGTTTTTT	CASSYGQGANEKLFF	-	TRBD1	TRBJ1-4	TRBV19
TGTGCCACCCGGACAGGGAGCTATGGCTACACCTTC	CATRTGSYGYTF	-	TRBD1	TRBJ1-2	TRBV19
TGTGCCAGCAGTCCCGCCGGGGACAGGGTTTTCTATGGCTACACCTTC	CASSPAGDRVFYGYTF	-	TRBD1	TRBJ1-2	TRBV27
TGTGCCAGCAGTGAAGCGCTTGGGCTGTGGGGCGAAAACATTCAGTACTTC	CASSEALGLWGENIQYF	-	-	TRBJ2-4	TRBV2
TGTGCCAGCAGTGCAGAACTAGTTGCTTACAATGAGCAGTTCTTC	CASSAELVAYNEQFF	once	-	TRBJ2-1	TRBV6-4
TGTGCCAGCAGCCCCCGCCCCGGTGGTGAGCAGTTCTTC	CASSPRPGGEQFF	few	-	TRBJ2-1	TRBV7-3
TGTGCCAGCAGCTTAACGGCAGATTCACCCCTCCACTTT	CASSLTADSPLHF	medium-sized	-	TRBJ1-6	TRBV7-3
TGCGCCAGCAGCTTTACACGGAACTACGAGCAGTACTTC	CASSFTRNYEQYF	-	-	TRBJ2-7	TRBV5-1
TGTGCCAGCAGCCGGCGGGGGAGCTCCTACGAGCAGTACTTC	CASSRRGSSYEQYF	-	TRBD2	TRBJ2-7	TRBV5-8
TGTGCCAGCAGTACGGACAGGAACAATGAGCAGTTCTTC	CASSTDRNNEQFF	-	TRBD1	TRBJ2-1	TRBV2
TGCGCCAGCAGTCAATGGTTCGGGACTCGGGAATCCGAATACGAGCAGTACTTC	CASSQWFGTRESEYEQYF	-	-	TRBJ2-7	TRBV23-1
TGCGCCAGCAGCATCGGGACTAGCAGACAAGAGACCCAGTACTTC	CASSIGTSRQETQYF	-	TRBD2	TRBJ2-5	TRBV5-1
TGTGCCAGTAGTATACGGCTAGCGGGGGTCAACAATGAGCAGTTCTTC	CASSIRLAGVNNEQFF	-	TRBD2	TRBJ2-1	TRBV19
TGCAGCGTTAAAAGGGGAAACTATGGCTACACCTTC	CSVKRGNYGYTF	-	-	TRBJ1-2	TRBV29-1
TGTGCCAGCAGCTTGGCCGGTGGCAGGGCCTACGAGCAGTACTTC	CASSLAGGRAYEQYF	-	-	TRBJ2-7	TRBV5-5
TGTGCCAGCAGCCGGCGGCCTAGCGGGGGGGTGAATGAGCAGTTCTTC	CASSRRPSGGVNEQFF	-	TRBD2	TRBJ2-1	TRBV11-2
TGTGCCAGCAGCTCCCGGGACCCCAACGGGGAGCAGTACTTC	CASSSRDPNGEQYF	-	-	TRBJ2-7	TRBV12-1
TGTGCCAGCGGGCAGGGTGACACCGGGGAGCTGTTTTTT	CASGQGDTGELFF	-	-	TRBJ2-2	TRBV7-3
TGTGCCAGCAGTGCTCCGGGACAGAAAGAGACCCAGTACTTC	CASSAPGQKETQYF	-	TRBD1	TRBJ2-5	TRBV6-1
TGTGCCAGTAGTGTCCCCGGGGGGCCCGGGGGCGTGGAGCAGTACTTC	CASSVPGGPGGVEQYF	-	-	TRBJ2-7	TRBV19
TGCGCCAGCAGCCAAGAAAAGGCGACGACAGATACGCAGTATTTT	CASSQEKATTDTQYF	once	-	TRBJ2-3	TRBV4-3